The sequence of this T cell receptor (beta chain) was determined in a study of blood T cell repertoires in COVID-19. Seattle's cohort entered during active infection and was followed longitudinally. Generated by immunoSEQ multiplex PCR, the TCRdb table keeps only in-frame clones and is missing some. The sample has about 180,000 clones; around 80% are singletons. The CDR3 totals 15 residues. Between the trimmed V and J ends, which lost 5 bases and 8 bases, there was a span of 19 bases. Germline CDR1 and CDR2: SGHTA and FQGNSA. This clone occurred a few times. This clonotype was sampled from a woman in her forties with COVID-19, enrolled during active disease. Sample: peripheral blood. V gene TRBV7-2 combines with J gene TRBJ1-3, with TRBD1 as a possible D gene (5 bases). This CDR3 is CASSHYRLSQDTIYF. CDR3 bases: TGTGCCAGCAGCCACTACAGGTTATCCCAGGACACCATATATTTT.